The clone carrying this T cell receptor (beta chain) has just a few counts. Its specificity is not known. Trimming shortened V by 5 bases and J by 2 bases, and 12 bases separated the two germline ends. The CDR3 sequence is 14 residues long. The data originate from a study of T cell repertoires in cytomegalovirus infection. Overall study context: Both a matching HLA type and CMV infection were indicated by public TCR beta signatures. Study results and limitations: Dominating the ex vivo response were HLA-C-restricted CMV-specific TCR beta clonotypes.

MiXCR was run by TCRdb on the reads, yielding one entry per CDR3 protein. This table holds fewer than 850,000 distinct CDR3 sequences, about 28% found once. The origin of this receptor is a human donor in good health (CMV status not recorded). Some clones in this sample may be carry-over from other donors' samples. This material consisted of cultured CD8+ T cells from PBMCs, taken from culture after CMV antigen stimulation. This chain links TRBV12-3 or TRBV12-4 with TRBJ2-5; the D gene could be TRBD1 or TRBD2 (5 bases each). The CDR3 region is CASSGGNTQETQYF. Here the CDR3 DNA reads TGTGCCAGCAGTGGGGGAAACACTCAAGAGACCCAGTACTTC.